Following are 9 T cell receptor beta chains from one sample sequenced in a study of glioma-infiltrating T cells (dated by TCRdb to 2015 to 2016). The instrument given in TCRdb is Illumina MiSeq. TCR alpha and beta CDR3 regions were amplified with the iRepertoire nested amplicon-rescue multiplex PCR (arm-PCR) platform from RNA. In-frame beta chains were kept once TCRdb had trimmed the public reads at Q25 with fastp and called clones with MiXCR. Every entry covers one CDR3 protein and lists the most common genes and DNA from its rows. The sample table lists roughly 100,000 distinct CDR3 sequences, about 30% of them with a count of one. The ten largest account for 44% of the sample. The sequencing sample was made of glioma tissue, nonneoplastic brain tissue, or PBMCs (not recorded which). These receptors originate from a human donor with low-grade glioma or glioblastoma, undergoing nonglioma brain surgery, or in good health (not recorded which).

CDR3 sequence (DNA): TGTGCCAGCAGCCAAGACAGGTTTATCACCGGGGAGCTGTTTTTT. It yields the protein CASSQDRFITGELFF. The rearrangement uses TRBV3-1 and TRBJ2-2; D remains unclear. The V end was cut by 0 bases, the J end by 4 bases, with 9 bases between. The CDR3 runs 15 residues. CDR1 LGHDT and CDR2 YNNKEL come from the germline V gene (reference sequence).

The CDR3 loop is CASSPGPGTGNQPQHF. DNA for the CDR3: TGCGCCAGCAGCCCTGGACCTGGGACAGGCAATCAGCCCCAGCATTTT. This chain connects TRBV4-1 to TRBJ1-5, with 7 bases that match TRBD1. Unmatched junction bases numbered 8, after V lost 4 bases and J lost 2 bases. CDR3 size: 16 residues. CDR1 MGHRA and CDR2 YSYEKL come from the germline V gene.

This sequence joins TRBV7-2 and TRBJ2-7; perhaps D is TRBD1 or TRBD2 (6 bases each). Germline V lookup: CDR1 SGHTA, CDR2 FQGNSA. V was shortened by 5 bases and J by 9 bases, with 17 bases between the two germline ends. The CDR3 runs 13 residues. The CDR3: CASSPRDNLWQYF. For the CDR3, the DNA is TGTGCCAGCAGCCCGCGGGACAATCTGTGGCAGTACTTC. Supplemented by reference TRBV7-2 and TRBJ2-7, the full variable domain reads GAGVSQSPSNKVTEKGKDVELRCDPISGHTALYWYRQSLGQGLEFLIYFQGNSAPDKSGLPSDRFSAERTGGSVSTLTIQRTQQEDSAVYLCASSPRDNLWQYFGPGTRLTVT.

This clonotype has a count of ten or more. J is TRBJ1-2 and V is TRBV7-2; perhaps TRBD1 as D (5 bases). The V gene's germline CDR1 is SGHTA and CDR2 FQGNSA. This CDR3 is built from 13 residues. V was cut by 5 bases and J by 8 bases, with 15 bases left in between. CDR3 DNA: TGTGCCAGCAGCCCAGGCGGGGGTGGCGGCTACACCTTC. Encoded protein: CASSPGGGGGYTF.

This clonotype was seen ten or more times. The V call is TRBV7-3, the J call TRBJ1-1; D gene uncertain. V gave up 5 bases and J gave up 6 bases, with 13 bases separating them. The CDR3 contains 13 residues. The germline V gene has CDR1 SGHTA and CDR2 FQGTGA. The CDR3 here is CASSPFVVSEAFF. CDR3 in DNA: TGTGCCAGCAGCCCTTTTGTAGTCTCTGAAGCTTTCTTT.

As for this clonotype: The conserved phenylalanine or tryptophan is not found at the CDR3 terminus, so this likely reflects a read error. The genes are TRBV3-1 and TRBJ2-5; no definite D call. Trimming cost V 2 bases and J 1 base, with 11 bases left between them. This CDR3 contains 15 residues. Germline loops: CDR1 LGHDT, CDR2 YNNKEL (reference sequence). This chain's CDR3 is CASSQRRRTQETQYS. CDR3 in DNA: TGTGCCAGCAGCCAACGGAGACGGACCCAAGAGACCCAGTACTCC.

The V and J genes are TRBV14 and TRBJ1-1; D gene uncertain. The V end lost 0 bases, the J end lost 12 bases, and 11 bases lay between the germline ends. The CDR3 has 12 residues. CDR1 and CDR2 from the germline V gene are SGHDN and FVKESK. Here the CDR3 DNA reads TGTGCCAGCAGCCAAGATCCCTCCGTAACTTTCTTT. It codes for CASSQDPSVTFF.

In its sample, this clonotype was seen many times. The CDR3 DNA reads as TGTGCCAGCAGTTTACTTAACTATGGCTACACCTTC. Its translation: CASSLLNYGYTF. The V and J genes are TRBV28 and TRBJ1-2; D unresolved. Trimming left V 2 bases short and J 1 base short, with 2 bases between. The CDR3 extends over 12 amino acids. The V gene's germline CDR1 is MDHEN and CDR2 SYDVKM.

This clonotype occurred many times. The chain's CDR3 is CASSDLSGTGLHNEQFF. The CDR3 region has the DNA TGTGCCAGCAGTGATCTATCTGGGACAGGGTTGCACAATGAGCAGTTCTTC. The chain is built from TRBV2 and TRBJ2-1, with 9 bases identical to TRBD1. This CDR3 has 17 residues. J gave up 5 bases and V 3 bases, and 11 bases lay outside the gene matches. CDR1 SNHLY and CDR2 FYNNEI come from the germline V gene.